This section outlines one T cell receptor beta chain sequence together with its context. The sample is drawn from a study of CD8 T cells in ankylosing spondylitis. The CDR3 extends over 16 amino acids. V shed 5 bases and J shed 4 bases, with 20 bases lying between them. Germline CDR1 is MNHNS and CDR2 is SASEGT. TCRdb itself ran the 5' RACE reads through MiXCR, one entry per CDR3 protein. The table includes around 180,000 distinct CDR3 sequences, roughly 13% detected once. The source of this sequence is a female donor with ankylosing spondylitis or in good health (not recorded which). Material for sequencing was blood, either unsorted or a sorted T cell fraction (not recorded which). V gene TRBV6-1 combines with J gene TRBJ1-1; D might be TRBD1 (5 bases). The DNA for the CDR3 is TGTGCCAGCAGTCGCACCGGTCGAGGGGAGGGCACTGAAGCTTTCTTT. This codes for CASSRTGRGEGTEAFF.